These 16 T cell receptor beta chains share one sample of origin, sequenced in a study of OX40 agonist ivuxolimab in advanced cancers. Profiling relied on immunoSEQ multiplex PCR, and the TCRdb table lists in-frame clones only, not all of them. The table lists fewer than 80,000 clones, 85% to 90% of them singletons. The starting material was CD4+ or CD8+ T cells sorted from blood, obtained in a trial of the OX40 agonist ivuxolimab. These receptors all stem from an adult with an advanced solid tumor such as melanoma, head and neck, liver or kidney cancer.

This chain uses TRBV18 with TRBJ2-4; 10 nucleotides match TRBD2. The CDR3 has 15 amino acids. Germline V gene lookup returns CDR1 KGHSH and CDR2 LQKENI. After removal of 3 bases from V and 7 bases from J, the junction contained 6 bases not matched to a gene. The CDR3, as DNA: TGTGCCAGCTCACCTCCAGCGGGGGGGACCAACATTCAGTACTTC. This encodes CASSPPAGGTNIQYF.

The rearrangement links TRBV19 to TRBJ2-1; TRBD1 matches at 9 bases. J was trimmed by 4 bases and V by 4 bases; bases with no gene match: 8. There are 16 residues in the CDR3. Germline V gene sequence: CDR1 LNHDA, CDR2 SQIVND (reference sequence). CDR3 amino acids: CASSKKQGAKYNEQFF. The CDR3 DNA sequence: TGTGCCAGTAGTAAAAAACAGGGGGCGAAGTACAATGAGCAGTTCTTC.

This clone was seen a handful of times. The gene calls are TRBV5-5 and TRBJ1-6; no firm D call. Trimming shortened V by 2 bases and J by 6 bases, and 3 bases separated the two germline ends. The CDR3 contains 12 residues. Per the germline V gene, CDR1 is SGHKS and CDR2 is YYEKEE (reference sequence). The CDR3 loop is CASSLVNSPLHF. The DNA for the CDR3 is TGTGCCAGCAGCTTAGTTAATTCACCCCTCCACTTT.

This chain links TRBV7-6 with TRBJ2-5; D is tentatively TRBD1 or TRBD2 (5 bases each). Germline values: CDR1 SGHVS, CDR2 FNYEAQ. The V end was cut by 3 bases, the J end by 5 bases, with 13 bases between. CDR3 length equals 14 residues. CDR3 protein: CASSFGTPAETQYF. As DNA, the CDR3 is TGTGCCAGCAGCTTCGGGACGCCGGCCGAGACCCAGTACTTC.

The rearrangement uses TRBV10-3 and TRBJ1-2; weak D call: TRBD1 (5 bases). The CDR3 sequence is 14 residues long. CDR1 is ENHRY, CDR2 SYGVKD, per germline. V gave up 8 bases and J gave up 1 base, with 14 bases separating them. The CDR3 reads CAIGHGHINYGYTF. The CDR3 DNA sequence: TGTGCCATCGGACATGGACATATTAACTATGGCTACACCTTC.

V gene TRBV29-1 combines with J gene TRBJ1-2; 9 bases are a match to TRBD1. The CDR3 is 12 amino acids. Germline lookup yields CDR1 SQVTM and CDR2 ANQGSEA. The V and J ends lost 6 bases and 7 bases, in that order; junction bases with no gene match: 6. The CDR3: CSVKQGASGYTF. Written as DNA, the CDR3 is TGCAGCGTAAAACAGGGGGCAAGTGGCTACACCTTC.

The V and J genes are TRBV5-6 and TRBJ2-5; D is perhaps TRBD1 (6 bases). This CDR3 region has 11 residues. The V end was cut by 4 bases, the J end by 9 bases, with 10 bases between. From germline, CDR1 is SGHDT and CDR2 YYEEEE. The CDR3 DNA follows: TGTGCCAGCAGCGCAGGGGCGGCCCAGTACTTC. Its protein is CASSAGAAQYF.

The rearrangement links TRBV6-1 to TRBJ1-3; the D gene is possibly TRBD1 (5 bases). CDR3 length: 18 amino acids. V was clipped by 4 bases and J by 0 bases, with 19 bases between them. Germline CDR1 MNHNS, CDR2 SASEGT. The CDR3 reads CASSVTGALWSSGNTIYF. DNA for the CDR3: TGTGCCAGCAGTGTAACAGGTGCCCTGTGGAGCTCTGGAAACACCATATATTTT.

This clone has just one count. This chain links TRBV21-1 with TRBJ2-1; the tabulated D call, TRBD2, remains unverified against the DNA. TRBV21-1 is classified as a pseudogene. This CDR3 spans 17 amino acids. CDR3 coding DNA: TGTGCCAGCAGCAAAGCAGCTAGCGCCCACTCCTACAATGAGCAGTTCTTC. It codes for CASSKAASAHSYNEQFF.

The chain recombines TRBV7-3 with TRBJ2-2, with 8 nucleotides matching TRBD1. J gave up 4 bases and V 6 bases, and 4 bases lay outside the gene matches. The length of the CDR3 is 14 residues. CDR1 and CDR2 from the germline V gene are SGHTA and FQGTGA. CDR3 protein: CASSRQGTTGELFF. CDR3 in DNA: TGTGCCAGCAGTAGACAGGGGACCACCGGGGAGCTGTTTTTT. The full variable domain, in which reference TRBV7-3 and TRBJ2-2 provide the parts outside the CDR3, is GAGVSQTPSNKVTEKGKYVELRCDPISGHTALYWYRQSLGQGPEFLIYFQGTGAADDSGLPNDRFFAVRPEGSVSTLKIQRTERGDSAVYLCASSRQGTTGELFFGEGSRLTVL.

This sequence joins TRBV5-1 and TRBJ1-2, with TRBD1 as a possible D gene (5 bases). Per the germline V gene, CDR1 is SGHRS and CDR2 is YFSETQ. Trimming took off 5 bases at V and 7 bases at J, with 24 bases between the two ends. The CDR3 loop spans 16 amino acids. CDR3 region: CASSTPGTSARGGYTF. Here the CDR3 DNA reads TGCGCCAGCAGTACCCCCGGGACCTCCGCGAGGGGTGGCTACACCTTC.

The V gene is TRBV5-1, the J gene TRBJ2-1; perhaps TRBD2 as D (5 bases). V was shortened by 0 bases and J by 8 bases, with 12 bases between the two germline ends. Germline loops: CDR1 SGHRS, CDR2 YFSETQ. This CDR3 is 14 amino acids long. The CDR3 DNA reads as TGCGCCAGCAGCTTGGCCGCGGGTCGGGATGAGCAGTTCTTC. This gives the protein CASSLAAGRDEQFF.

The chain has TRBV18 and TRBJ2-4, with a possible D match to TRBD2 (6 bases). The V gene lost 6 bases and the J gene lost 4 bases, with 22 bases spanning the gap. Germline assignment: CDR1 KGHSH and CDR2 LQKENI. The CDR3 loop spans 17 amino acids. CDR3 DNA: TGTGCCAGCTCCCCTTGGCGGGGCTCGGGGGAAAAAAACATTCAGTACTTC. Its protein product is CASSPWRGSGEKNIQYF.

The genes are TRBV11-2 and TRBJ2-1; the D gene is possibly TRBD2 (6 bases). Trimming took off 2 bases at V and 6 bases at J, with 23 bases between the two ends. Germline values: CDR1 SGHAT, CDR2 FQNNGV. CDR3 size: 18 residues. In DNA, the CDR3 is TGTGCCAGCAGCTTACCTCGCCGAGTACTAGCAAGGGCCAATGAGCAGTTCTTC. Translated, it gives CASSLPRRVLARANEQFF.

The CDR3: CASSPQQGNSGNTIYF. DNA for the CDR3: TGTGCCAGCAGCCCACAACAGGGTAACTCTGGAAACACCATATATTTT. The chain recombines TRBV5-4 with TRBJ1-3, with D possibly being TRBD1 (6 bases). The CDR3 is made up of 16 amino acids. The germline gives CDR1 SGHNT, CDR2 YYREEE (reference sequence). V was shortened by 4 bases and J by 0 bases, with 14 bases between the two germline ends.

This clone has a single count. The V gene is TRBV5-1, the J gene TRBJ2-1, with a possible D match to TRBD1 (5 bases). The CDR3 contains 16 residues. V shed 4 bases and J shed 6 bases, with 20 bases lying between them. Germline CDR1 is SGHRS and CDR2 is YFSETQ. CDR3 sequence (DNA): TGCGCCAGCAGCCCAACGACAGTGTTCGGCCGCAATGAGCAGTTCTTC. Encoded protein: CASSPTTVFGRNEQFF.